This TCR beta chain was captured by sequencing in a study of T cell clusters in autoimmune cytopenias. Study observations and caveats: Clustering suggested that physiological T cell clusters were missing in primary autoimmune cytopenia patients.

Germline loops: CDR1 KGHSH, CDR2 LQKENI. The CDR3 runs to 13 residues. Multiplex touch-down PCR amplified TRB using TRB-A and TRB-B pools in one tube. TCRdb re-called the multiplex PCR reads, yielding one record per CDR3 amino acid sequence without DNA. The sample has roughly 2,800 distinct CDR3 sequences. About 37,500 genome equivalents of blood DNA were amplified for TRB. In terms of frequency, this clonotype is medium-sized. As yet, its antigen is unknown. The sequence derives from a human donor with an autoimmune cytopenia or autoimmune hepatitis (not recorded which). The V call is TRBV18, the J call TRBJ2-2; TCRdb names TRBD1, which stays unverified in the absence of DNA. Source material: peripheral blood. CDR3 sequence: CASPGQNTGELFF.